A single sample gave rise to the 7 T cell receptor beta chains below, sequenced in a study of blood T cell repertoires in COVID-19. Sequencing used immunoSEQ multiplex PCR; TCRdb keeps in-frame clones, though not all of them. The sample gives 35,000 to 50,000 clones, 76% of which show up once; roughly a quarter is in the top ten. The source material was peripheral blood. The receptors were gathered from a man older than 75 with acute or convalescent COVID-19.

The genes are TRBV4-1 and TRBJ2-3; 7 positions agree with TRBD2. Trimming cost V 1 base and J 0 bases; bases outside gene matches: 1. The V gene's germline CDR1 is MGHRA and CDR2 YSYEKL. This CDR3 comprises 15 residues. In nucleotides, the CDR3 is TGCGCCAGCAGCCAAGGACTAGCTAGCACAGATACGCAGTATTTT. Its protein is CASSQGLASTDTQYF.

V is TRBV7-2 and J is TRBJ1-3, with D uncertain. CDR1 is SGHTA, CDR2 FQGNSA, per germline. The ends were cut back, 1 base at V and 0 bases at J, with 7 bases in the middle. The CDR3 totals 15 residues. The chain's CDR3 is CASSLGSVSGNTIYF. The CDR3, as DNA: TGTGCCAGCAGCTTAGGTTCCGTCTCTGGAAACACCATATATTTT.

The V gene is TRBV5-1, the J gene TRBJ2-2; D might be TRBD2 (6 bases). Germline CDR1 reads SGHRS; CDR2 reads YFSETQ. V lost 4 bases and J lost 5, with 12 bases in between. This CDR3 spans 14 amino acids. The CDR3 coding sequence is TGCGCCAGCAGCCCGAGAGCGGGTACCGGGGAGCTGTTTTTT. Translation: CASSPRAGTGELFF.

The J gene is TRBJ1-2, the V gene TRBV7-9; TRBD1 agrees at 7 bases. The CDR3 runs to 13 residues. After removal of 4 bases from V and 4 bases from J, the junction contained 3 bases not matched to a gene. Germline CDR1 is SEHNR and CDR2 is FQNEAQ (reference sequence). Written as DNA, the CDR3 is TGTGCCAGCAGCTCCGGGACAGCCTATGGCTACACCTTC. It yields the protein CASSSGTAYGYTF.

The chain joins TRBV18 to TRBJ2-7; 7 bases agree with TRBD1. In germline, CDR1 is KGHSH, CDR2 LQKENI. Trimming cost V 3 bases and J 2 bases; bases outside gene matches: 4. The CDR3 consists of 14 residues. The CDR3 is CASSPRTGTYEQYF. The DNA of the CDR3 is TGTGCCAGCTCACCCCGGACAGGAACCTACGAGCAGTACTTC.

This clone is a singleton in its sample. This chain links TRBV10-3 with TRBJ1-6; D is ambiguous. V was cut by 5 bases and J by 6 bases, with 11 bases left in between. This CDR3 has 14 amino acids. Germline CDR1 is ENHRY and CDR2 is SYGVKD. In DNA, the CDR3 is TGTGCCATCAGTTTACCAGAAATTAATTCACCCCTCCACTTT. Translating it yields CAISLPEINSPLHF.

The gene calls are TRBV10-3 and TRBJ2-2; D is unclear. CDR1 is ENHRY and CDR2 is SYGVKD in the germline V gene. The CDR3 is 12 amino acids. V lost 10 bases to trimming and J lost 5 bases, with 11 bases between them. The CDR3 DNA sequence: TGTGCCACCAGATGGGCTACCGGGGAGCTGTTTTTT. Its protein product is CATRWATGELFF.